This TCR beta chain derives from a study of blood T cells in healthy people across ages. Study outcomes and limitations: As age increased, TCR beta diversity per million T cells fell in a roughly linear fashion.

V lost 0 bases and J lost 0, with 8 bases in between. The CDR3 extends over 14 amino acids. Per the germline V gene, CDR1 is DFQATT and CDR2 is SNEGSKA (reference sequence). On this clonotype: Its antigen remains unknown.

It was with a sample-barcoded 5' primer and a J-beta primer mix that a second PCR of about 6 to 12 cycles was run. TCRdb analysed the 5' RACE reads with MiXCR anew, one entry per CDR3 protein. The sample has 550,000 to 650,000 distinct CDR3 sequences; about 25% are singletons. These records were also assigned to another study, of T cells of mothers and their children.

The chain joins TRBV20-1 to TRBJ1-2, with unresolved D. Specimen: blood. This clonotype originated in a boy aged 2 to 9 in good health. CDR3 loop: CSARDRLANYGYTF. Here the CDR3 DNA reads TGCAGTGCTAGAGATCGGCTTGCTAACTATGGCTACACCTTC.